Shown below are 10 T cell receptor beta chains from a single sample sequenced in a study of blood T cell repertoires in COVID-19. The assay was immunoSEQ multiplex PCR, and TCRdb's table has in-frame clones only and misses some. The data contain more than 35,000 clones, roughly nine tenths of them singletons. Sequencing was performed on peripheral blood. The receptor source for this set is a woman in her 30s in a cohort sampled during active COVID-19.

V usage is TRBV5-6 and J usage is TRBJ2-1; D is unclear. From germline, CDR1 is SGHDT and CDR2 YYEEEE. This CDR3 comprises 15 residues. Deletions cut 2 bases from V and 0 bases from J, with 9 bases between. CDR3 DNA: TGTGCCAGCAGCTTCCATTTGAGCTCCTACAATGAGCAGTTCTTC. This encodes CASSFHLSSYNEQFF.

CDR3 DNA: TGTGCCAGCAGCTTGGTTCCCCACGAGCAGTACTTC. Translated: CASSLVPHEQYF. This chain joins TRBV5-4 and TRBJ2-5; D not resolved. The J call may be faulty, since TRBJ2-7 better matches the DNA end. CDR1 is SGHNT, CDR2 YYREEE, per germline (reference sequence). The CDR3 loop spans 12 amino acids.

The chain couples TRBV19 to TRBJ1-5; D not certain. Trimming left V 4 bases short and J 6 bases short, with 13 bases between. The germline CDR1 and CDR2 sequences are LNHDA and SQIVND (reference sequence). The CDR3 has 14 residues. CDR3 coding DNA: TGTGCCAGTAGTAGAAAACAATCTCGTCAGCCCCAGCATTTT. This gives the protein CASSRKQSRQPQHF.

This clone was seen just once. V gene TRBV29-1 combines with J gene TRBJ2-1, with D perhaps matching TRBD2 (5 bases). From germline, CDR1 is SQVTM and CDR2 ANQGSEA. The CDR3 loop spans 15 amino acids. Trimming left V 6 bases short and J 3 bases short, with 18 bases between. Here the CDR3 DNA reads TGCAGCGTGCCCACCGGGAACATCCGCTACAATGAGCAGTTCTTC. It is translated as CSVPTGNIRYNEQFF.

The chain joins TRBV19 to TRBJ1-4, with D perhaps TRBD1 (6 bases). V was pared by 10 bases and J by 7 bases, with 16 bases between. This CDR3 spans 13 amino acids. CDR1 and CDR2 from the germline V gene are LNHDA and SQIVND (reference sequence). The CDR3 nucleotides are TGTGCCACCACGAAGACAGGTCGTGAAAAACTGTTTTTT. Its protein product is CATTKTGREKLFF.

The chain recombines TRBV10-3 with TRBJ1-4, with a weak D call TRBD1 (6 bases). Between the trimmed V and J ends, which lost 4 bases and 8 bases, there was a span of 14 bases. CDR3 size: 14 residues. Per the germline V gene, CDR1 is ENHRY and CDR2 is SYGVKD. Here the CDR3 DNA reads TGTGCCATCAGTGCAGGGGCCGAAATCGAAAAACTGTTTTTT. Its protein product is CAISAGAEIEKLFF.

The chain combines TRBV14 with TRBJ2-1; D is unresolved. The CDR3 spans 14 residues. Looked up from germline, CDR1 is SGHDN and CDR2 is FVKESK. V lost 5 bases and J 4 bases, leaving 12 bases between the germline ends. CDR3 protein: CASSFYLTYNEQFF. The CDR3 DNA sequence: TGTGCCAGCAGCTTCTACCTAACTTACAATGAGCAGTTCTTC.

This clone was seen only once. This rearrangement joins TRBV30 to TRBJ2-1; perhaps TRBD2 as D (5 bases). The CDR3 covers 18 residues. Germline lookup yields CDR1 GTSNPN and CDR2 SVGIG (reference sequence). Trimming removed 2 bases from V and 5 bases from J, with 25 bases in between. The CDR3 protein is CAWSLYGVNRDTNNEQFF. CDR3 nucleotides: TGTGCCTGGAGTCTGTATGGAGTTAATCGGGATACAAACAATGAGCAGTTCTTC.

This clone appeared once. V is TRBV4-1 and J is TRBJ2-1, with 10 nucleotides matching TRBD2. Germline trimming cut 5 bases from V and 5 bases from J; bases unmatched to any gene: 6. CDR3 length: 15 residues. Per germline, CDR1 MGHRA and CDR2 YSYEKL. CDR3 sequence (DNA): TGCGCCAGCAGCTTGGAGCGGGAGGGGGACAATGAGCAGTTCTTC. Its protein is CASSLEREGDNEQFF.

The chain employs TRBV10-3 and TRBJ2-3; D not certain. In germline, CDR1 is ENHRY, CDR2 SYGVKD. The CDR3 is 13 residues long. V dropped 2 bases and J dropped 3 bases, with 6 bases sitting between them. The CDR3 loop reads CAISEVLTDTQYF. CDR3 coding DNA: TGTGCCATCAGTGAGGTCCTTACAGATACGCAGTATTTT.